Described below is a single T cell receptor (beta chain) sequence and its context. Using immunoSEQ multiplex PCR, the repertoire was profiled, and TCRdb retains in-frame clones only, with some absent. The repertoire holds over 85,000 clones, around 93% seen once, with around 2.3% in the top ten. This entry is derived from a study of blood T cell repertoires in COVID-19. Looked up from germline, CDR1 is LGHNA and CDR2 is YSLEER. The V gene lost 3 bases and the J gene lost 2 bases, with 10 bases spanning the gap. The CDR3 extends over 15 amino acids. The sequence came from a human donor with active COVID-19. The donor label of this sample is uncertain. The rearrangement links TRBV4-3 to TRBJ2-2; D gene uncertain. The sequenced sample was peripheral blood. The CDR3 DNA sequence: TGCGCCAGCAGCCATCCCGCAGTTAACACCGGGGAGCTGTTTTTT. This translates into CASSHPAVNTGELFF.